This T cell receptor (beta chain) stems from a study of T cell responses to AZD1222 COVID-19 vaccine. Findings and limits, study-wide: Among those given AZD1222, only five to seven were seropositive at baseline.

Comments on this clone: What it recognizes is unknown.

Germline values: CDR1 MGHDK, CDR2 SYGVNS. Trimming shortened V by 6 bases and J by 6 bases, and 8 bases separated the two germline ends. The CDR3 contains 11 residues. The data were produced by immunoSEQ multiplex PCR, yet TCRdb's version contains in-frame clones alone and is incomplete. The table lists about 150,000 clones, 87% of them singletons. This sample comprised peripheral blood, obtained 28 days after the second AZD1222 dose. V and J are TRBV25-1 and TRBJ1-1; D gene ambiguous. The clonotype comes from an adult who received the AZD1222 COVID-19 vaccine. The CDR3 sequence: CASRTLPEAFF. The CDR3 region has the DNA TGTGCCAGCAGGACCCTCCCTGAAGCTTTCTTT.